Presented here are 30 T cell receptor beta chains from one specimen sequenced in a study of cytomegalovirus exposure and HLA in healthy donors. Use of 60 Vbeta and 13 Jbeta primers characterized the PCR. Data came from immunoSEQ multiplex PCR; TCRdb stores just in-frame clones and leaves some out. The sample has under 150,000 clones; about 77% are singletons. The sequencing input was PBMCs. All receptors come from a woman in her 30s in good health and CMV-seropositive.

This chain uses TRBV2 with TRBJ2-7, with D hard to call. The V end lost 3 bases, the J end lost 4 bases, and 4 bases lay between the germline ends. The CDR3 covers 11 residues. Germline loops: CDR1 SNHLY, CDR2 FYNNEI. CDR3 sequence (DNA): TGTGCCAGCAGTGACCCTTACGAGCAGTACTTC. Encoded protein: CASSDPYEQYF.

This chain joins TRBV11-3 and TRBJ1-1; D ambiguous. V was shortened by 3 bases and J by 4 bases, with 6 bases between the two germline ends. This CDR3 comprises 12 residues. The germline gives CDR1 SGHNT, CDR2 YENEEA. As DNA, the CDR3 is TGTGCCAGCAGCTTTATGAGCACTGAAGCTTTCTTT. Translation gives CASSFMSTEAFF.

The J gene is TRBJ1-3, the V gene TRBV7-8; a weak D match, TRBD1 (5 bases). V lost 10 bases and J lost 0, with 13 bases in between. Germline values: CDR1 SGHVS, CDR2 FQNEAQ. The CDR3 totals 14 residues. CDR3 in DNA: TGTGCCACGGGGGACCGAAACTCTGGAAACACCATATATTTT. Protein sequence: CATGDRNSGNTIYF.

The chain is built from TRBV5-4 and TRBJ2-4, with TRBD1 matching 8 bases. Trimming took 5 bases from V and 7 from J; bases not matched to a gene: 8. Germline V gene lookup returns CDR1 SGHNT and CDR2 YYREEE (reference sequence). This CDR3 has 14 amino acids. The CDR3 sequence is CASRTGQAGNIQYF. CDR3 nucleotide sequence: TGTGCCAGCAGGACGGGACAGGCCGGTAACATTCAGTACTTC.

CDR3 in DNA: TGTGCCAGCTCACCCCGCTACACTAGCGGGGGACAGTACTTC. Protein: CASSPRYTSGGQYF. The chain recombines TRBV18 with TRBJ2-7, with 11 bases matching TRBD2. V was clipped by 3 bases and J by 10 bases; unmatched bases: 8. In germline, CDR1 is KGHSH, CDR2 LQKENI. This CDR3 is built from 14 residues. The whole variable domain, remainder taken from reference TRBV18 and TRBJ2-7, is NAGVMQNPRHLVRRRGQEARLRCSPMKGHSHVYWYRQLPEEGLKFMVYLQKENIIDESGMPKERFSAEFPKEGPSILRIQQVVRGDSAAYFCASSPRYTSGGQYFGPGTRLTVT.

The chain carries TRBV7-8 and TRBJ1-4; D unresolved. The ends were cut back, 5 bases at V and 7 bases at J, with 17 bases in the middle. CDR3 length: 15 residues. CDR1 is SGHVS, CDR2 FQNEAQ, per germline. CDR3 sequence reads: CASSPSLAGSEKLFF. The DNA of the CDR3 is TGTGCCAGCAGCCCTTCCCTGGCGGGGAGTGAAAAACTGTTTTTT.

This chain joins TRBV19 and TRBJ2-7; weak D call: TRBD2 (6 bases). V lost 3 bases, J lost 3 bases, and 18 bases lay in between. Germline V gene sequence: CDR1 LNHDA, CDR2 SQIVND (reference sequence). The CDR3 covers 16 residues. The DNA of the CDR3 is TGTGCCAGTAGTATGGGAGGACTAAGGGGCATCTACGAGCAGTACTTC. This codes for CASSMGGLRGIYEQYF.

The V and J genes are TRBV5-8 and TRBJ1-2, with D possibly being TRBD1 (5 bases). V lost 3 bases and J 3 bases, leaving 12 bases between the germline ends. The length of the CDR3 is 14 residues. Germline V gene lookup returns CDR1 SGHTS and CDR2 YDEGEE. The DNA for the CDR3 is TGTGCCAGCAGCTCGCCCAGGGTTTACTATGGCTACACCTTC. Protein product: CASSSPRVYYGYTF.

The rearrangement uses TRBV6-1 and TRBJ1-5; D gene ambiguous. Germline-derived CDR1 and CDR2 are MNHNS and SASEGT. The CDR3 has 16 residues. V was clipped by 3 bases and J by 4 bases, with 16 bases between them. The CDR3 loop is CASSDLGRGGNQPQHF. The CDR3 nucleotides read TGTGCCAGCAGTGACCTCGGTCGCGGTGGGAATCAGCCCCAGCATTTT.

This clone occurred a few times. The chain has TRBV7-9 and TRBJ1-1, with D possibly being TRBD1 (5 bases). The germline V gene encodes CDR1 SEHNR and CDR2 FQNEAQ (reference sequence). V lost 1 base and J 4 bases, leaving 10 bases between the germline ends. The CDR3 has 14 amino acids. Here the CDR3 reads CASSLGQGATEAFF. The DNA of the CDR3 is TGTGCCAGCAGCTTAGGGCAGGGCGCCACTGAAGCTTTCTTT.

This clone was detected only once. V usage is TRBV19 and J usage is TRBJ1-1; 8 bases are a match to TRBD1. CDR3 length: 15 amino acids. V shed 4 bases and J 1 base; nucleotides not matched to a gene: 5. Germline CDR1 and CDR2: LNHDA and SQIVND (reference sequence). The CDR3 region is CASSTRTGTNTEAFF. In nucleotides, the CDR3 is TGTGCCAGTAGTACCCGGACAGGGACGAACACTGAAGCTTTCTTT.

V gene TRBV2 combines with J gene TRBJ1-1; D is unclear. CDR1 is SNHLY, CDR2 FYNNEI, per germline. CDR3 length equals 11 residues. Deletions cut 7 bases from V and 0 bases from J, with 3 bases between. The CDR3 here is CASTMNTEAFF. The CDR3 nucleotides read TGTGCCAGCACCATGAACACTGAAGCTTTCTTT.

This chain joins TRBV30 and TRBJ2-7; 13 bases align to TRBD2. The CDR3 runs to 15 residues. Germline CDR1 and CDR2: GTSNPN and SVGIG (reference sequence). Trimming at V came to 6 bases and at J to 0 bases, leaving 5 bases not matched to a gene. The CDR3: CACLTSGGNSYEQYF. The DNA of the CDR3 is TGTGCCTGTTTGACTAGCGGGGGGAACTCCTACGAGCAGTACTTC.

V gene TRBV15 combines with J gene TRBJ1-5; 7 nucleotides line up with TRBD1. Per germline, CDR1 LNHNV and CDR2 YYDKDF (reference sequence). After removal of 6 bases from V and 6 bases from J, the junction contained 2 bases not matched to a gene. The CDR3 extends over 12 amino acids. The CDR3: CATRTGFQPQHF. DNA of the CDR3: TGTGCCACCAGGACAGGGTTTCAGCCCCAGCATTTT.

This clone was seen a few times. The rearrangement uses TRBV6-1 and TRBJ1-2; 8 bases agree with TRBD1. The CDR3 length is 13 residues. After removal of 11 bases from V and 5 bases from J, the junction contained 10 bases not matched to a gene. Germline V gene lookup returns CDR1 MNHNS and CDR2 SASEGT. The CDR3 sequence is CAGRTGRGYGYTF. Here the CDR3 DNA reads TGTGCCGGACGGACAGGGAGAGGGTATGGCTACACCTTC.

CDR3 bases: TGTGCCAGCAGCCCCCTTTCCCTAGCGGGGGATACCGGGGAGCTGTTTTTT. It translates to CASSPLSLAGDTGELFF. The chain carries TRBV7-8 and TRBJ2-2; 10 bases match TRBD2. This CDR3 is built from 17 residues. The germline CDR1 and CDR2 sequences are SGHVS and FQNEAQ. The J segment lost 5 bases and the V segment lost 5 bases, leaving 11 bases of the junction unmatched.

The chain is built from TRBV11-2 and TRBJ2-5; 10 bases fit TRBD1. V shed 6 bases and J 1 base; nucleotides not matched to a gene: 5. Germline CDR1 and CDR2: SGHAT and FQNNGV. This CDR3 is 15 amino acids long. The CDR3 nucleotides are TGTGCCAGCAGAAGACAGGGGGCGTTCCAAGAGACCCAGTACTTC. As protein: CASRRQGAFQETQYF. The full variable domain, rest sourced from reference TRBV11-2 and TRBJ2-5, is EAGVAQSPRYKIIEKRQSVAFWCNPISGHATLYWYQQILGQGPKLLIQFQNNGVVDDSQLPKDRFSAERLKGVDSTLKIQPAKLEDSAVYLCASRRQGAFQETQYFGPGTRLLVL.

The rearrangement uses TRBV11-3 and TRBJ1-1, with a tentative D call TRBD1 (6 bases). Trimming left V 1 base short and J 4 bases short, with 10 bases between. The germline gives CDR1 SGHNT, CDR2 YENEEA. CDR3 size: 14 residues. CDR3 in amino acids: CASSLGTVGTEAFF. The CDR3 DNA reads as TGTGCCAGCAGCTTAGGGACAGTGGGCACTGAAGCTTTCTTT.

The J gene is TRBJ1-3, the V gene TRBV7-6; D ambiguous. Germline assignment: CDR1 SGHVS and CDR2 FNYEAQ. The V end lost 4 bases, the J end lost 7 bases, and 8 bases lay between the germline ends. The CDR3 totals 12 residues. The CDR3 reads CASSSLANTIYF. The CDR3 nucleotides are TGTGCCAGCAGCTCCCTTGCGAACACCATATATTTT.

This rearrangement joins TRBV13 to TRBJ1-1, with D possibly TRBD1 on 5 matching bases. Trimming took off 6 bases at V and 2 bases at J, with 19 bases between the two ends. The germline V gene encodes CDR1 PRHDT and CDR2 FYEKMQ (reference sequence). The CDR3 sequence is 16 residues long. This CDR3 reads CASRSGAPEGNTEAFF. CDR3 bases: TGTGCCAGCAGATCTGGGGCCCCTGAAGGAAACACTGAAGCTTTCTTT.

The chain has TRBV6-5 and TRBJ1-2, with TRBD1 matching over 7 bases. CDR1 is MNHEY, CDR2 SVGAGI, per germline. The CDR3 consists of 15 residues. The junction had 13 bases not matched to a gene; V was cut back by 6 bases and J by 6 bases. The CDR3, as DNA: TGTGCCAGCAGATCTACGACAGGGACAATTGATGGCTACACCTTC. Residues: CASRSTTGTIDGYTF.

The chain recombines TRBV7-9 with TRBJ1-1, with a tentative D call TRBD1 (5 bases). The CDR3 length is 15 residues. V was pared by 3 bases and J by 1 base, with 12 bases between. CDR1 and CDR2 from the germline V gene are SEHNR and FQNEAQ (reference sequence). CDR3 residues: CASSLSGGWNTEAFF. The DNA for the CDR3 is TGTGCCAGCAGCTTGTCCGGGGGGTGGAACACTGAAGCTTTCTTT.

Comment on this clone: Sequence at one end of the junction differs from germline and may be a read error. The CDR3 DNA sequence: TGTGCTAGCAGTATGAGGGTCCACAATGAGCAGTTCTTC. This codes for CASSMRVHNEQFF. This chain connects TRBV7-7 to TRBJ2-1, with D possibly being TRBD2 (5 bases). The CDR3 length is 13 residues. CDR1 is SSHAT, CDR2 FNYEAQ, per germline (reference sequence).

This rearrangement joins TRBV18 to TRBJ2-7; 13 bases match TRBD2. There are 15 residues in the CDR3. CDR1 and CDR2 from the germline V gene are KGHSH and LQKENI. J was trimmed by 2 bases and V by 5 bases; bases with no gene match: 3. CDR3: CASSSGTSGTYEQYF. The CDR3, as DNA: TGTGCCAGCTCATCCGGGACTAGCGGGACCTACGAGCAGTACTTC.

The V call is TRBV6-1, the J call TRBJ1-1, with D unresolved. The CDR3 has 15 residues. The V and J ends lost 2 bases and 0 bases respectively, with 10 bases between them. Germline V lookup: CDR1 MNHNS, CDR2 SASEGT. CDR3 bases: TGTGCCAGCAGTGAACGTACTGGGCTGAACACTGAAGCTTTCTTT. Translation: CASSERTGLNTEAFF.

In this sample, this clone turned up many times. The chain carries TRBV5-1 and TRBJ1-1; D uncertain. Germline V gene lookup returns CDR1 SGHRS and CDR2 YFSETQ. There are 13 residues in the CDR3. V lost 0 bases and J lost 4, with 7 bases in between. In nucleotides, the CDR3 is TGCGCCAGCAGCTTGGATCCCAGCACTGAAGCTTTCTTT. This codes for CASSLDPSTEAFF.

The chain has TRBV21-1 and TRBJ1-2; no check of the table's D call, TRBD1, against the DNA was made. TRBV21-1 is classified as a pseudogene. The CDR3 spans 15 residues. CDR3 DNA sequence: TGTGCCAGCAGCAAAGCTGGACAGGTTGGCTATGGCTACACCTTC. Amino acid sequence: CASSKAGQVGYGYTF.

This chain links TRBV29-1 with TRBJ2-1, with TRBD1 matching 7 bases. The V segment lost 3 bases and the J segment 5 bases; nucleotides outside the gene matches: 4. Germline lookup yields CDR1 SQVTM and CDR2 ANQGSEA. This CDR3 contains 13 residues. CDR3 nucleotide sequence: TGCAGCGTTGAGGGACAGAATAACAATGAGCAGTTCTTC. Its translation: CSVEGQNNNEQFF.

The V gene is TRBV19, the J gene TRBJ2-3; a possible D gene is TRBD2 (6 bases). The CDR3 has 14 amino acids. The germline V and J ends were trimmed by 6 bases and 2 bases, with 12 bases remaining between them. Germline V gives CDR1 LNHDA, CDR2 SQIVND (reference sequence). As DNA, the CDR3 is TGTGCCAGTAGCGAGGCGGGGTTCACAGATACGCAGTATTTT. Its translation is CASSEAGFTDTQYF.

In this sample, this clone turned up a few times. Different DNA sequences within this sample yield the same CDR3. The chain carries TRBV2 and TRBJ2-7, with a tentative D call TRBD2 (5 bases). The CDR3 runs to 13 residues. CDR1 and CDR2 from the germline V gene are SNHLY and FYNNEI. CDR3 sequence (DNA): TGTGCTATCAAGGAGGACGCGGCCTACGAGCAGTACTTC. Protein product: CAIKEDAAYEQYF. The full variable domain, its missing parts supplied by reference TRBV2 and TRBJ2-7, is EPEVTQTPSHQVTQMGQEVILRCVPISNHLYFYWYRQILGQKVEFLVSFYNNEISEKSEIFDDQFSVERPDGSNFTLKIRSTKLEDSAMYFCAIKEDAAYEQYFGPGTRLTVT.